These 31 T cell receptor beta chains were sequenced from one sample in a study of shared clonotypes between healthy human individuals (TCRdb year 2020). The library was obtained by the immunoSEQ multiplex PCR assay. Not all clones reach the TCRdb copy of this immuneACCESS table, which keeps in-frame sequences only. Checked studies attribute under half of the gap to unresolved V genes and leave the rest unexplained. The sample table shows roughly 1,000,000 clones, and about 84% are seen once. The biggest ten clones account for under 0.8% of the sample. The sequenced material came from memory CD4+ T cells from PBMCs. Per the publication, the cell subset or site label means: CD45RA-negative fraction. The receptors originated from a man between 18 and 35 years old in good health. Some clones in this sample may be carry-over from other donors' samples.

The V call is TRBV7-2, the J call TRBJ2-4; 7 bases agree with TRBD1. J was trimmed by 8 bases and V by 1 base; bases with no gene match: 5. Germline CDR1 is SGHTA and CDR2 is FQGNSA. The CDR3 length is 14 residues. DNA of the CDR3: TGTGCCAGCAGCTTAGGACAGGGTTTGGACATTCAGTACTTC. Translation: CASSLGQGLDIQYF.

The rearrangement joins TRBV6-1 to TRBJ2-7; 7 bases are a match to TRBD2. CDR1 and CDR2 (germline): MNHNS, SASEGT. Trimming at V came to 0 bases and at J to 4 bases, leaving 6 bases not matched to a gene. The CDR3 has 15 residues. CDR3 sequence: CASSEAGTGRYEQYF. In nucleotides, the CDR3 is TGTGCCAGCAGTGAAGCAGGGACCGGGAGGTACGAGCAGTACTTC.

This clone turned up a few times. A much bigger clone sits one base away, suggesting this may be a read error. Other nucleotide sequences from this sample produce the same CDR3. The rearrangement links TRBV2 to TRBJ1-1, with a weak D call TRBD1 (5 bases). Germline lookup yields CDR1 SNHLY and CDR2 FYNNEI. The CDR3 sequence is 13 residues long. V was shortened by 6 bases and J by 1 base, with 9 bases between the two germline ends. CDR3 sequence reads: CASSLTENTEAFF. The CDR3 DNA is TGTGCCAGCAGCCTGACAGAGAACACTGAAGCTTTCTTT.

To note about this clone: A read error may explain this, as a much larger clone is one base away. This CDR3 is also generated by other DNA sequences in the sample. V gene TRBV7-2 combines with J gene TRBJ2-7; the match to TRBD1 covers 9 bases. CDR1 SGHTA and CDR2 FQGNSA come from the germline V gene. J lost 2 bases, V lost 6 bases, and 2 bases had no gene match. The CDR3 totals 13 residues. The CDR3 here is CASRGQGTYEQYF. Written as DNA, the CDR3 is TGTGCCAGCAGGGGACAGGGTACCTACGAGCAGTACTTC.

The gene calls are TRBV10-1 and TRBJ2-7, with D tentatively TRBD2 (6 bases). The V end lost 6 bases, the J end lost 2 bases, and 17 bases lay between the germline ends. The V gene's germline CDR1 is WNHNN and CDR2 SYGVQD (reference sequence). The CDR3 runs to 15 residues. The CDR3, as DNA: TGCGCCAGCAGCCCCGAGGGGACTGGGACCTACGAGCAGTACTTC. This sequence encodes CASSPEGTGTYEQYF.

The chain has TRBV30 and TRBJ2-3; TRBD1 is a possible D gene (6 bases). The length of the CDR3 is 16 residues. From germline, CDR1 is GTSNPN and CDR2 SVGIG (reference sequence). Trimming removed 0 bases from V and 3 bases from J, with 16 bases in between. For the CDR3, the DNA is TGTGCCTGGAGTGTCGATGTAGGGGACAAGACAGATACGCAGTATTTT. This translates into CAWSVDVGDKTDTQYF.

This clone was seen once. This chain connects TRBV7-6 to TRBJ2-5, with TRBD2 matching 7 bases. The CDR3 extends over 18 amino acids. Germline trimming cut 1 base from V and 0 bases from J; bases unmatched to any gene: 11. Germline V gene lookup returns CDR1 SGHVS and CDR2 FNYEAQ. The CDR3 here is CASSLEARPSGHQETQYF. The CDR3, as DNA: TGTGCCAGCAGCTTAGAGGCACGGCCTAGCGGACACCAAGAGACCCAGTACTTC.

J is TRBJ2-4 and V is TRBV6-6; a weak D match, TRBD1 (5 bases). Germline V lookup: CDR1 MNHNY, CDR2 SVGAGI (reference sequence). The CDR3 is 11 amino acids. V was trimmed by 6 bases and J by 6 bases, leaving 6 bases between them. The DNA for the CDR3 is TGTGCCAGCAGGGACATAAACATTCAGTACTTC. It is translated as CASRDINIQYF.

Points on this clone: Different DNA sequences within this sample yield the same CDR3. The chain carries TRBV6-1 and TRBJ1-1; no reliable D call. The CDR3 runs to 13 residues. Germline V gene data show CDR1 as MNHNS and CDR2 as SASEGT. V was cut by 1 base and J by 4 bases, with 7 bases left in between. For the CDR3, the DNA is TGTGCCAGCAGTGAAGTGGGAGGCACTGAAGCTTTCTTT. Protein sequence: CASSEVGGTEAFF.

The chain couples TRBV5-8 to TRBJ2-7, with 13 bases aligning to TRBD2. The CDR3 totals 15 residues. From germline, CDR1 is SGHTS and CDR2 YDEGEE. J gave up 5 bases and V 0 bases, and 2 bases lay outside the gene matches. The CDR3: CASSLAGLAGDEQYF. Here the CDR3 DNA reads TGTGCCAGCAGCTTGGCCGGACTAGCGGGAGACGAGCAGTACTTC.

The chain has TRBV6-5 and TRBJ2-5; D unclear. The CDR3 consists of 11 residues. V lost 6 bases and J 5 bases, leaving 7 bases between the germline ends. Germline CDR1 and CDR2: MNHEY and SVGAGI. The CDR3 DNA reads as TGTGCCAGCAGGGAAAGGGAGACCCAGTACTTC. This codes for CASRERETQYF.

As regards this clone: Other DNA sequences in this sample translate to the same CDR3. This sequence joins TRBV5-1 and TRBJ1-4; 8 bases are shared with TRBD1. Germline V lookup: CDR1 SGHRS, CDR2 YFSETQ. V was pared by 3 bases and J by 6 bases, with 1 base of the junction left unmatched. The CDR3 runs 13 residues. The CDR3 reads CASSSQGDEKLFF. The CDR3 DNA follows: TGCGCCAGCAGCTCACAGGGGGATGAAAAACTGTTTTTT.

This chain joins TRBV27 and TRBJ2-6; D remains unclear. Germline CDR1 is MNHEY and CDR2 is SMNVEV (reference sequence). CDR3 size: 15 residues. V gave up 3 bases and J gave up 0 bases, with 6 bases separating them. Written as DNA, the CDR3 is TGTGCCAGCAGTTTCGTGAGCTCTGGGGCCAACGTCCTGACTTTC. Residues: CASSFVSSGANVLTF.

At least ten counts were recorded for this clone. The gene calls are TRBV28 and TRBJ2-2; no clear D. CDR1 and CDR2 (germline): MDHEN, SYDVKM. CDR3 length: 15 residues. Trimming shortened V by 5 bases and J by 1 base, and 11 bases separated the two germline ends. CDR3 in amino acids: CASSPAPLNTGELFF. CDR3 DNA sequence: TGTGCCAGCAGTCCCGCACCTTTGAACACCGGGGAGCTGTTTTTT.

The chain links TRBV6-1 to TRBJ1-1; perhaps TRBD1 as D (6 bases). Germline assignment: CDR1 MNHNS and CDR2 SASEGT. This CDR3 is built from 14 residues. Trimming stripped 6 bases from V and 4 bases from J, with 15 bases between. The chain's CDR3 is CASRLKGEGTEAFF. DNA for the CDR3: TGTGCCAGCAGGCTAAAGGGGGAAGGCACTGAAGCTTTCTTT.

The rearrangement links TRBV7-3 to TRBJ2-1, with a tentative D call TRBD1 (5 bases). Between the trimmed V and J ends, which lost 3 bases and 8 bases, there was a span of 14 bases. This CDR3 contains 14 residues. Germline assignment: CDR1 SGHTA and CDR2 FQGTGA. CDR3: CASSFKTGQHEQFF. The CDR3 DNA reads TGTGCCAGCAGCTTCAAAACCGGACAACATGAGCAGTTCTTC.

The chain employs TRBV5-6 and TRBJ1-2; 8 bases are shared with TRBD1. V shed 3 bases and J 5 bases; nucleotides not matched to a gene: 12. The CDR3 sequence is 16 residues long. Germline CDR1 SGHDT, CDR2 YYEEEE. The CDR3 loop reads CASSSGRGQGVYGYTF. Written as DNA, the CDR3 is TGTGCCAGCAGCTCGGGGAGAGGACAGGGAGTTTATGGCTACACCTTC. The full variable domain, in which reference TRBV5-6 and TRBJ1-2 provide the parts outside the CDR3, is DAGVTQSPTHLIKTRGQQVTLRCSPKSGHDTVSWYQQALGQGPQFIFQYYEEEERQRGNFPDRFSGHQFPNYSSELNVNALLLGDSALYLCASSSGRGQGVYGYTFGSGTRLTVV.

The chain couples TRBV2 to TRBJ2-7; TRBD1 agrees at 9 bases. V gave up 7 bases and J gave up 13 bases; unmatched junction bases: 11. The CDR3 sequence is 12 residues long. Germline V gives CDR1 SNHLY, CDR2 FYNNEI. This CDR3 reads CASTESGTGIYF. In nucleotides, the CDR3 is TGTGCCAGCACTGAGTCCGGGACAGGGATATACTTC.

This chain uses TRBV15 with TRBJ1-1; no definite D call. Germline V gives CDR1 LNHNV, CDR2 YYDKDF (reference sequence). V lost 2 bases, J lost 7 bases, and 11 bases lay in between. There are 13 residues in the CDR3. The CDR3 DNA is TGTGCCACCAGCAGATTGGACCGGGATGAAGCTTTCTTT. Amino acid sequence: CATSRLDRDEAFF.

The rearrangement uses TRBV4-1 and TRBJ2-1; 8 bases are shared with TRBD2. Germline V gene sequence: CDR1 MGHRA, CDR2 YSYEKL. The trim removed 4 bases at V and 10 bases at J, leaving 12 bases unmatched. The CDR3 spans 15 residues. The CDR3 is CASSPQGLAGTEQFF. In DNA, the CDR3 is TGCGCCAGCAGCCCCCAAGGTCTAGCGGGTACGGAGCAGTTCTTC.

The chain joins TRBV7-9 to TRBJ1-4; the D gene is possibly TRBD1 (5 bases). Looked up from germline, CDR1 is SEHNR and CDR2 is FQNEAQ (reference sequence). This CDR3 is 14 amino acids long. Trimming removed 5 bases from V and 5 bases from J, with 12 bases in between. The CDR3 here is CASSRRQTNEKLFF. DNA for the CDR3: TGTGCCAGCAGCCGACGACAGACAAATGAAAAACTGTTTTTT. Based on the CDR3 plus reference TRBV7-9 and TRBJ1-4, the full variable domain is DTGVSQNPRHKITKRGQNVTFRCDPISEHNRLYWYRQTLGQGPEFLTYFQNEAQLEKSRLLSDRFSAERPKGSFSTLEIQRTEQGDSAMYLCASSRRQTNEKLFFGSGTQLSVL.

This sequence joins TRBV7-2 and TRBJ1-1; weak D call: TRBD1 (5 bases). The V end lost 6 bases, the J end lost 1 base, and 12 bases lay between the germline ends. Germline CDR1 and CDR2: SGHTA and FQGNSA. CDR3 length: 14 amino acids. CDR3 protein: CASRWRGTNTEAFF. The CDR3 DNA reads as TGTGCCAGCAGATGGAGGGGAACGAACACTGAAGCTTTCTTT.

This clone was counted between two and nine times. The DNA for the CDR3 is TGTGCCAGCAGCTCCGGGACAGGTCGGAACACCGGGGAGCTGTTTTTT. It translates to CASSSGTGRNTGELFF. The chain has TRBV5-4 and TRBJ2-2; 8 positions agree with TRBD1. The CDR3 consists of 16 residues. The germline V gene has CDR1 SGHNT and CDR2 YYREEE (reference sequence). Trimming took 3 bases from V and 1 from J; bases not matched to a gene: 5.

CDR3 coding DNA: TGTGCCAGCAGTGGAGGACAGGGGGTCTATGAAAAACTGTTTTTT. Protein product: CASSGGQGVYEKLFF. The chain couples TRBV28 to TRBJ1-4; TRBD1 matches at 10 bases. The CDR3 runs 15 residues. V was pared by 5 bases and J by 6 bases, with 6 bases of the junction left unmatched. Germline assignment: CDR1 MDHEN and CDR2 SYDVKM.

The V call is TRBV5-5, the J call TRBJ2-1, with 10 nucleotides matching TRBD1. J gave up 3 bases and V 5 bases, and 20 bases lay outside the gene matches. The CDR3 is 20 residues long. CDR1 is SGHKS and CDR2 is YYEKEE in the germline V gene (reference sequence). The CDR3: CASRYTPGQGQRDYYNEQFF. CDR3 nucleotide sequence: TGTGCCAGCAGGTACACCCCGGGACAGGGGCAGCGGGACTACTACAATGAGCAGTTCTTC.

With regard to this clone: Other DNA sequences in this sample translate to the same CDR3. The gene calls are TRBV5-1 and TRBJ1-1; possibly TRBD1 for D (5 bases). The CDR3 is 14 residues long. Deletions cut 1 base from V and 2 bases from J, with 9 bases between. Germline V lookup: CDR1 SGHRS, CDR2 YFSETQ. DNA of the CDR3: TGCGCCAGCAGCTTGCTTCAGGGAAACACTGAAGCTTTCTTT. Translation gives CASSLLQGNTEAFF.

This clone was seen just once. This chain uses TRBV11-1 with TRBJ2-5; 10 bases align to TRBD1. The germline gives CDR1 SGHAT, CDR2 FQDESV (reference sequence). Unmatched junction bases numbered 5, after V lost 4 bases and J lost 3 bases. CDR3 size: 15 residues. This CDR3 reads CASSSWDRGKETQYF. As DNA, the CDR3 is TGTGCCAGCAGCTCCTGGGACAGGGGTAAAGAGACCCAGTACTTC.

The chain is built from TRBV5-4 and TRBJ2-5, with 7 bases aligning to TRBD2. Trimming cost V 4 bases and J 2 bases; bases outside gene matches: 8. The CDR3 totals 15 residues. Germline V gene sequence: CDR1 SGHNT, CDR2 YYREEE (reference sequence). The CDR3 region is CASSVGGDRQETQYF. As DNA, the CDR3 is TGTGCCAGCAGCGTTGGGGGGGACCGACAAGAGACCCAGTACTTC. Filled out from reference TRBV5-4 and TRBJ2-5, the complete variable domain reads ETGVTQSPTHLIKTRGQQVTLRCSSQSGHNTVSWYQQALGQGPQFIFQYYREEENGRGNFPPRFSGLQFPNYSSELNVNALELDDSALYLCASSVGGDRQETQYFGPGTRLLVL.

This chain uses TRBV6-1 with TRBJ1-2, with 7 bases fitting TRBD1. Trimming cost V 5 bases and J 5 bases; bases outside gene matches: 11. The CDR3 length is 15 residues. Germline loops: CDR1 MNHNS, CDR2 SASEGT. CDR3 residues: CASSSGQGGIYGYTF. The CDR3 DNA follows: TGTGCCAGCAGTTCGGGGCAGGGGGGGATATATGGCTACACCTTC.

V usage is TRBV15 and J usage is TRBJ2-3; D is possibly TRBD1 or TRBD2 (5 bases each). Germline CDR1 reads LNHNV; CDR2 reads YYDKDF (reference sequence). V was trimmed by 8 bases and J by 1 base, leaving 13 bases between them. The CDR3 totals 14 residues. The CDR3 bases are TGTGCCACCGCCACGGGGCAGGGCACAGATACGCAGTATTTT. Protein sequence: CATATGQGTDTQYF.

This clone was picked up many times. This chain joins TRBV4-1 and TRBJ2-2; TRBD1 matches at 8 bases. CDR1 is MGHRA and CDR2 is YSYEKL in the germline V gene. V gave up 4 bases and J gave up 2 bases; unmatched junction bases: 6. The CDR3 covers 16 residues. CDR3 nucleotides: TGCGCCAGCAGCCTCCGGACAGGGAGTAACACCGGGGAGCTGTTTTTT. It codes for CASSLRTGSNTGELFF.